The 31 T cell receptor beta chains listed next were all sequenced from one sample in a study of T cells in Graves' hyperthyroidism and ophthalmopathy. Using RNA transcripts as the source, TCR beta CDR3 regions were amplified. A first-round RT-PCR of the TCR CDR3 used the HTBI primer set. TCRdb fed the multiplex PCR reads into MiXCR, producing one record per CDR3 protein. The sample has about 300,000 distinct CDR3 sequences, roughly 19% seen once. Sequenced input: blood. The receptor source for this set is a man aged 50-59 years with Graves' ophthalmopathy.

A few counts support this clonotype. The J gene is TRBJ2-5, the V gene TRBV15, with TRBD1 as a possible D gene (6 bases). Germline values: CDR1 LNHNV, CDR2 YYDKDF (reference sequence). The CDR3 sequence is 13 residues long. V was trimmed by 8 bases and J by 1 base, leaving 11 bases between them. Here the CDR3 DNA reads TGTGCCACCCAGACAGGATCCCAAGAGACCCAGTACTTC. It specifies CATQTGSQETQYF.

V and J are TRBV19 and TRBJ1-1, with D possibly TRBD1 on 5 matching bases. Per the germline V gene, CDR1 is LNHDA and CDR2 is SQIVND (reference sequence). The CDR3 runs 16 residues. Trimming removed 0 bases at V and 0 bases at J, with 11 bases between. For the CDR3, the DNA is TGTGCCAGTAGTATAGATCCTGGGGCACTGAACACTGAAGCTTTCTTT. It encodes CASSIDPGALNTEAFF.

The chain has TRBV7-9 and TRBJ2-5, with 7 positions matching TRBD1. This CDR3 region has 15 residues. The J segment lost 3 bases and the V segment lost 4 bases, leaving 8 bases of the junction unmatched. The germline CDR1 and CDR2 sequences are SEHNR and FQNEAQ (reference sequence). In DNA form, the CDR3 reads TGTGCCAGCAGCTCAATACAGGGGCGAGAAGAGACCCAGTACTTC. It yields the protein CASSSIQGREETQYF.

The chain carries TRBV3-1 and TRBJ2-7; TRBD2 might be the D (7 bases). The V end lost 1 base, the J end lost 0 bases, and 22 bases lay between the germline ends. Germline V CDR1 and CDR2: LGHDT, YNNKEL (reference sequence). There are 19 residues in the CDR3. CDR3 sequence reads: CASSQVGGDIDSASYEQYF. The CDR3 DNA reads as TGTGCCAGCAGCCAAGTAGGGGGGGACATAGACAGTGCCTCCTACGAGCAGTACTTC.

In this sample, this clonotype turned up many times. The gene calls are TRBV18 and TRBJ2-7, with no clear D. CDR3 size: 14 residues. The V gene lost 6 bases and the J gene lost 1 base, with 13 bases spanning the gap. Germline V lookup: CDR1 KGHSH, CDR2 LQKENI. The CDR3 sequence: CASSPNEGSYEQYF. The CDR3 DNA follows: TGTGCCAGCTCCCCTAATGAAGGGTCCTACGAGCAGTACTTC.

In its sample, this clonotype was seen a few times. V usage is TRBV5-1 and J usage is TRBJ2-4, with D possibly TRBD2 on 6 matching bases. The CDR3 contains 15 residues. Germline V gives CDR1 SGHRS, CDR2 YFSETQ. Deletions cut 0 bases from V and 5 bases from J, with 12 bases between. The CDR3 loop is CASSLAAGRQNIQYF. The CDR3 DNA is TGCGCCAGCAGCTTGGCGGCGGGACGTCAAAACATTCAGTACTTC.

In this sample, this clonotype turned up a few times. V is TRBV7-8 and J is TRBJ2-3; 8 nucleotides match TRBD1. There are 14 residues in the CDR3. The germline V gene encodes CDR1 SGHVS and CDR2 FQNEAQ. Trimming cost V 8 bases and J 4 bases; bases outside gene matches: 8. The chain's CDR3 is CASSRGRGADTQYF. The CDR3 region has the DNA TGTGCCAGCTCCAGGGGGCGCGGAGCAGATACGCAGTATTTT.

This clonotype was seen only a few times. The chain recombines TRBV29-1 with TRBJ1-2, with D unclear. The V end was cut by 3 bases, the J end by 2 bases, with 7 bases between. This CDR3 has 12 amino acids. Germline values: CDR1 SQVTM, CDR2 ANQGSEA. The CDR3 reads CSVDPGNYGYTF. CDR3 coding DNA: TGCAGCGTTGACCCGGGCAACTATGGCTACACCTTC.

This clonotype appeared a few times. The CDR3 sequence is CASSRWGSYNEQFF. CDR3 coding DNA: TGTGCCAGCAGCCGCTGGGGCTCCTACAATGAGCAGTTCTTC. J is TRBJ2-1 and V is TRBV14; unclear D gene. This CDR3 is built from 14 residues. Germline CDR1 is SGHDN and CDR2 is FVKESK. V lost 4 bases, J lost 0 bases, and 7 bases lay in between.

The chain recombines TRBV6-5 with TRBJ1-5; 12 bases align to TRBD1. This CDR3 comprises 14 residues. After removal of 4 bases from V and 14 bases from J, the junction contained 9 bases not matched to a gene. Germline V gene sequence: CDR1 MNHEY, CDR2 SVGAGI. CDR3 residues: CASSLGQGANIKHF. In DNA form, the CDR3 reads TGTGCCAGCAGTTTGGGACAGGGGGCCAATATTAAGCATTTT.

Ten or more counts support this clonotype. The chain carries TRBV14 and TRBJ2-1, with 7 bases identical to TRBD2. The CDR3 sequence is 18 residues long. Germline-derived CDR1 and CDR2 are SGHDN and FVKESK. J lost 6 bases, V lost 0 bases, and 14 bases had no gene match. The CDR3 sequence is CASSQELASAGALNEQFF. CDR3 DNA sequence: TGTGCCAGCAGCCAAGAACTCGCGTCGGCGGGAGCTCTCAATGAGCAGTTCTTC.

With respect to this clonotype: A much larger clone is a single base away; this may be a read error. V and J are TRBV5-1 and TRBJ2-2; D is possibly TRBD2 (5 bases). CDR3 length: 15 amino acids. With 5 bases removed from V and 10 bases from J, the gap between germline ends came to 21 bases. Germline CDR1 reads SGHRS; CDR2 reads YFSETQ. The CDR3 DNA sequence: TGCGCCAGCAGGTCGGGATTCCCAAATCTTCAGGAGCTGTTTTTT. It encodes CASRSGFPNLQELFF.

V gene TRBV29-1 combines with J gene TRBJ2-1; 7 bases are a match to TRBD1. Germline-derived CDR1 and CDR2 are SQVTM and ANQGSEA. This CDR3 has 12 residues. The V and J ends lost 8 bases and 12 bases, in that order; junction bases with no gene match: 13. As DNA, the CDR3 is TGCAGCCCCCTTATGGGCCGGGACAGGCAGTTCTTC. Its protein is CSPLMGRDRQFF.

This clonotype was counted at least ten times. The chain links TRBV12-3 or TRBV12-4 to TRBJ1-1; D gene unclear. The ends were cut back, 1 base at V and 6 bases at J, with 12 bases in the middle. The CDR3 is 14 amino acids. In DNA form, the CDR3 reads TGTGCCAGCAGTTTAGGGGGTTGGAGCGCTGAAGCTTTCTTT. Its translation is CASSLGGWSAEAFF.

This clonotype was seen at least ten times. CDR3 bases: TGTGCCAGCAGCTTATCCTACCCAGGGACAGGGGGCGAGACCCAGTACTTC. It encodes CASSLSYPGTGGETQYF. The chain carries TRBV11-2 and TRBJ2-5; 12 bases match TRBD1. Germline assignment: CDR1 SGHAT and CDR2 FQNNGV. The CDR3 sequence is 17 residues long. Trimming removed 2 bases from V and 5 bases from J; junction bases left unmatched: 9.

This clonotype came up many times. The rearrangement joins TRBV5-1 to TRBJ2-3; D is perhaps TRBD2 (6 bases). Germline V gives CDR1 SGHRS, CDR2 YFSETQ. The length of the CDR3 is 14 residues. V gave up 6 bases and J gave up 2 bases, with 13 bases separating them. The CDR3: CASIEAGPTDTQYF. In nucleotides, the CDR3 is TGCGCCAGCATCGAAGCGGGCCCCACAGATACGCAGTATTTT.

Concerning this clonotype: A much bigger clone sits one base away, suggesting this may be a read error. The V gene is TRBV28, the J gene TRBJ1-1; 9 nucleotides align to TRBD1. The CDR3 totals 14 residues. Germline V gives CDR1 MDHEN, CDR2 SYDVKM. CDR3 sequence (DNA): TGTGCCGGCAGTTGGACAGGGGACAACACTGAAGCTTTCTTT. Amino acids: CAGSWTGDNTEAFF.

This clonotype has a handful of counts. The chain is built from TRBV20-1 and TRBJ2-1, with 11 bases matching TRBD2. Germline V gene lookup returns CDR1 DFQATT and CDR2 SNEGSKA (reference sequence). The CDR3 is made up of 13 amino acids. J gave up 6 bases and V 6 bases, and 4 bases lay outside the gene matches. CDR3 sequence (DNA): TGCAGTGCCTCAGGGACTAGCGGCAATGAGCAGTTCTTC. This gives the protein CSASGTSGNEQFF.

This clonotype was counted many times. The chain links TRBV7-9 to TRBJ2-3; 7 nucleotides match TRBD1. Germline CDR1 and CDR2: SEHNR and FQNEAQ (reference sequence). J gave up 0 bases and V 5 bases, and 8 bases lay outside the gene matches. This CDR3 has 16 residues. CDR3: CASSLNRGVSTDTQYF. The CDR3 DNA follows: TGTGCCAGCAGCCTAAACAGGGGCGTTAGCACAGATACGCAGTATTTT.

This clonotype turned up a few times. The CDR3 loop reads CASSIAGVGDEQFF. CDR3 DNA sequence: TGTGCCAGTAGTATAGCGGGAGTGGGCGATGAGCAGTTCTTC. The gene calls are TRBV19 and TRBJ2-1, with D possibly being TRBD2 (6 bases). This CDR3 comprises 14 residues. Germline-derived CDR1 and CDR2 are LNHDA and SQIVND (reference sequence). Deletions cut 1 base from V and 8 bases from J, with 12 bases between.

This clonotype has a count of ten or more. The CDR3 sequence is CASSSGQGSDQPQHF. CDR3 in DNA: TGTGCCAGCAGTTCGGGTCAGGGGAGTGATCAGCCCCAGCATTTT. The J gene is TRBJ1-5, the V gene TRBV28; D may be TRBD1 (6 bases). This CDR3 is built from 15 residues. Per the germline V gene, CDR1 is MDHEN and CDR2 is SYDVKM. V lost 4 bases and J lost 5, with 15 bases in between.

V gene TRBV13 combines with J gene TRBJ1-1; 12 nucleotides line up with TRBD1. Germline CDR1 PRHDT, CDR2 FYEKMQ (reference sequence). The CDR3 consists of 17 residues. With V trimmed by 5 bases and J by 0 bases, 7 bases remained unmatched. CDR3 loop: CASSPGGTGGLNTEAFF. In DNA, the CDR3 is TGTGCCAGCAGCCCGGGGGGGACAGGGGGCCTGAACACTGAAGCTTTCTTT. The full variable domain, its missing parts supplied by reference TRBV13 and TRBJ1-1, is AAGVIQSPRHLIKEKRETATLKCYPIPRHDTVYWYQQGPGQDPQFLISFYEKMQSDKGSIPDRFSAQQFSDYHSELNMSSLELGDSALYFCASSPGGTGGLNTEAFFGQGTRLTVV.

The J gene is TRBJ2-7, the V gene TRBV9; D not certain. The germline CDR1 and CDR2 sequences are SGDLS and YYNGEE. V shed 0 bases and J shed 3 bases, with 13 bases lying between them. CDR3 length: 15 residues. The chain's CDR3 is CASSVGARGSYEQYF. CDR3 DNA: TGTGCCAGCAGCGTAGGGGCTAGAGGTAGCTACGAGCAGTACTTC.

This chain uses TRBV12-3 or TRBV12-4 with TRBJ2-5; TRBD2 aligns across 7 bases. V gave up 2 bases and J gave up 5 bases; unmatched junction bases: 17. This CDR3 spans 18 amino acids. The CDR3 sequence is CASSLPGNLGGGGETQYF. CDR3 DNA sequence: TGTGCCAGCAGTTTACCAGGGAACCTAGGCGGGGGTGGGGAGACCCAGTACTTC.

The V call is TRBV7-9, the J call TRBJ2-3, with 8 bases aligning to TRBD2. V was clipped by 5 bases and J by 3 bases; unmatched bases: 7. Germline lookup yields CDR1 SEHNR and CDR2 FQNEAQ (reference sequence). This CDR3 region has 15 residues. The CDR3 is CASSLGGVATDTQYF. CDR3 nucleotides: TGTGCCAGCAGCCTCGGGGGGGTAGCGACAGATACGCAGTATTTT.

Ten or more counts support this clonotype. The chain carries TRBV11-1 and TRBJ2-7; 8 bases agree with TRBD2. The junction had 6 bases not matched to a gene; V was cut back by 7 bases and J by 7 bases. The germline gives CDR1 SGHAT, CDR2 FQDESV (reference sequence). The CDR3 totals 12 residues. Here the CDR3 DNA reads TGTGCCAGCAAACTAGCGGCGGGGGAGCAGTACTTC. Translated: CASKLAAGEQYF.

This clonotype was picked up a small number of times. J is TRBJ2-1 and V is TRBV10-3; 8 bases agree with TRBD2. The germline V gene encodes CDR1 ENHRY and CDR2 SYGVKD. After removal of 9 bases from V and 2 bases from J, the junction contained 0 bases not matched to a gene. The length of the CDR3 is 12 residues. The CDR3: CAISGAYNEQFF. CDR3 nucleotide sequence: TGTGCCATTAGCGGGGCCTACAATGAGCAGTTCTTC.

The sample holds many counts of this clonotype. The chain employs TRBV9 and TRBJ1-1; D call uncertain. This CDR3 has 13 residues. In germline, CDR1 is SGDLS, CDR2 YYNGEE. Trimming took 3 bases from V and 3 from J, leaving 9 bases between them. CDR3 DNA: TGTGCCAGCAGCGAGCGGCCGGACACTGAAGCTTTCTTT. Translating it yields CASSERPDTEAFF.

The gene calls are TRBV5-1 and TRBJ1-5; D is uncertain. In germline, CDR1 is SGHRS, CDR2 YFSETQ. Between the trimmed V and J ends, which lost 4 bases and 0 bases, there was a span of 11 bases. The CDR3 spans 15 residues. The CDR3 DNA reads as TGCGCCAGCAGCCCGGACGGAGATAGCAATCAGCCCCAGCATTTT. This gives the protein CASSPDGDSNQPQHF.

The CDR3 sequence: CASSSDIRGNNEQFF. In DNA, the CDR3 is TGTGCCAGCAGTTCGGACATAAGGGGGAACAATGAGCAGTTCTTC. The genes are TRBV6-1 and TRBJ2-1; a possible D gene is TRBD1 (6 bases). V was shortened by 5 bases and J by 5 bases, with 16 bases between the two germline ends. Looked up from germline, CDR1 is MNHNS and CDR2 is SASEGT. The length of the CDR3 is 15 residues.

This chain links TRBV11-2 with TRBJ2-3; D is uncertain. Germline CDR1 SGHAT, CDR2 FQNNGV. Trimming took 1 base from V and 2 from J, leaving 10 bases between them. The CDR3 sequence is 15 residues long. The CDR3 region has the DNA TGTGCCAGCAGCTTAGGGCGTGGAGACACAGATACGCAGTATTTT. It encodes CASSLGRGDTDTQYF.